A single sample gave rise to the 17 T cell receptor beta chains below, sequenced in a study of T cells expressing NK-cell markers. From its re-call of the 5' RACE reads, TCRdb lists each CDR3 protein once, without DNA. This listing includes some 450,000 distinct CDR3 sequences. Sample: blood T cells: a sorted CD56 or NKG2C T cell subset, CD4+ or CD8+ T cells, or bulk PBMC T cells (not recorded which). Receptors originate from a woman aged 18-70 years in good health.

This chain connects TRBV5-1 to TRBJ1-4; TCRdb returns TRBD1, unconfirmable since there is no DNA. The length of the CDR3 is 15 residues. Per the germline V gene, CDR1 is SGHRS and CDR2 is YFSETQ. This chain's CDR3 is CASSSGGQAGEKLFF.

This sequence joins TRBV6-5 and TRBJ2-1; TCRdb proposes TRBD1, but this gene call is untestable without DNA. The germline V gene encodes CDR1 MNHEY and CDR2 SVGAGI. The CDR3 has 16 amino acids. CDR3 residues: CASSYNRDRVHNEQFF.

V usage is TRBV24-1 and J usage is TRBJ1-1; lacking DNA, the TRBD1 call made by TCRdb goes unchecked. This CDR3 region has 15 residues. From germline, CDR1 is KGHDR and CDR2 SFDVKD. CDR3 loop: CATSDPKTGNTEAFF.

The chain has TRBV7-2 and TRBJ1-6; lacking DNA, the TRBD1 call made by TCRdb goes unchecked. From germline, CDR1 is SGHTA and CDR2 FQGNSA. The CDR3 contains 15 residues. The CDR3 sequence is CASSLAARGVSPLHF.

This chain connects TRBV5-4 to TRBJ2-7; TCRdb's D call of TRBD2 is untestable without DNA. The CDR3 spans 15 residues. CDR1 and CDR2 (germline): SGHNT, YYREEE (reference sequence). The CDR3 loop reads CASSPGLSLSYEQYF.

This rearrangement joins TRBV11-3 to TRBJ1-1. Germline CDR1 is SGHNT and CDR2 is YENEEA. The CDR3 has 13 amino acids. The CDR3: CASSYLVNTEAFF.

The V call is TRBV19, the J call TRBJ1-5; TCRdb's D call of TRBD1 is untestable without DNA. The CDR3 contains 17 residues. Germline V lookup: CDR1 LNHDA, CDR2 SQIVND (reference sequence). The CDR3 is CASSPEDRYYSNQPQHF.

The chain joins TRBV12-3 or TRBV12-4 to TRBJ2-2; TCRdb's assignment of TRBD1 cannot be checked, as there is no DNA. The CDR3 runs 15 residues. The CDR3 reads CASSDRDRGAGELFF.

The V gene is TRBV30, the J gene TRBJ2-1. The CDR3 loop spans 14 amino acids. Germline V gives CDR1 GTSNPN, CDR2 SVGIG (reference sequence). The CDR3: CAWSRRDSYNEQFF.

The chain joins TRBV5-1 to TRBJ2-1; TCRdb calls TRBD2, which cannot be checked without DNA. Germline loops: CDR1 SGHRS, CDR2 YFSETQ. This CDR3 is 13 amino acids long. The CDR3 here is CASSPDYVDEQFF.

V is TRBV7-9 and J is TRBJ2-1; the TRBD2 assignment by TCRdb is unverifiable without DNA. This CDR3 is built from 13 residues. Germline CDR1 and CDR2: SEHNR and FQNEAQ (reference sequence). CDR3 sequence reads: CASGEGAYNEQFF.

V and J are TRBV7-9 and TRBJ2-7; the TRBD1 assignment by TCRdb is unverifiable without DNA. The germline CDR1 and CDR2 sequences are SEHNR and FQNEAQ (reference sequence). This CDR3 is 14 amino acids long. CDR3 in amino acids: CASTRDTYSYEQYF. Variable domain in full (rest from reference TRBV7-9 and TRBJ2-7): DTGVSQNPRHKITKRGQNVTFRCDPISEHNRLYWYRQTLGQGPEFLTYFQNEAQLEKSRLLSDRFSAERPKGSFSTLEIQRTEQGDSAMYLCASTRDTYSYEQYFGPGTRLTVT.

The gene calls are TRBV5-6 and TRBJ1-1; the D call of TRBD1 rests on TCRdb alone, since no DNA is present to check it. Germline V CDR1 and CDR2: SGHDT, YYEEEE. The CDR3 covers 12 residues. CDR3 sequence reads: CASSRQGPEAFF.

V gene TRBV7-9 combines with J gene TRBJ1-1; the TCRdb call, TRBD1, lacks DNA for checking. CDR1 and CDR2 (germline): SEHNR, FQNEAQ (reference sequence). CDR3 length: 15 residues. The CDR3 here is CASRPRTEGSTEAFF.

This CDR3 is CASSLLVAGTRRLGGGELFF. The V call is TRBV7-8, the J call TRBJ2-2; TCRdb calls TRBD2, which cannot be checked without DNA. Germline values: CDR1 SGHVS, CDR2 FQNEAQ. CDR3 length: 20 amino acids.

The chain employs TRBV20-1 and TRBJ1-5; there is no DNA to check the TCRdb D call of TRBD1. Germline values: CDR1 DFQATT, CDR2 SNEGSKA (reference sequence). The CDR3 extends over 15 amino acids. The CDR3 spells CSAREGAAFNQPQHF.

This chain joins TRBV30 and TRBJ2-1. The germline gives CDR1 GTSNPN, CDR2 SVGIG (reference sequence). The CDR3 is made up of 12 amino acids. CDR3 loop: CAWSVQGVEQFF.